The rows below give T cell receptor beta chains drawn from one sample of a study of T cell responses to AZD1222 COVID-19 vaccine. TCRdb's copy holds only in-frame clones and misses some; the assay was immunoSEQ multiplex PCR. The sample has about 67,000 clones; about four fifths are singletons. This material consisted of peripheral blood, taken 28 days after the second AZD1222 dose. These receptors came from an adult who received the AZD1222 COVID-19 vaccine. CDR3s include the opening cysteine and the closing phenylalanine or tryptophan. The D gene is left open where the match is weak. Rows may omit the clone size; those that give it use once, few, many or a size class.

>TRBJ2-7|NA|14|TRBV7-2|NA
TGTGCCAGCAGCCCCCGGGGAGGATCCTACGAGCAGTACTTC
CASSPRGGSYEQYF
>TRBJ2-5|TRBD2|19|TRBV4-2|NA
TGTGCCAGCAGCCCCCGCCTCTCCGCTAGCGGGGACCACCAAGAGACCCAGTACTTC
CASSPRLSASGDHQETQYF
>TRBJ2-7|NA|11|TRBV19|NA
TGTGCCAGTTCTTTTGGGGTCGAGCAGTACTTC
CASSFGVEQYF
>TRBJ2-7|NA|14|TRBV30|NA
TGTGCCTGGAGTGTAGGTAGGGGTGGCTACGAGCAGTACTTC
CAWSVGRGGYEQYF
>TRBJ2-5|NA|16|TRBV5-1|NA
TGCGCCAGCAGCTTGGAGGACGCGACCATAAAAGAGACCCAGTACTTC
CASSLEDATIKETQYF
>TRBJ1-2|NA|16|TRBV9|NA
TGTGCCAGCAGCCCTAAGGAGGGGGAGCTGGCCTATGGCTACACCTTC
CASSPKEGELAYGYTF
>TRBJ1-6|NA|14|TRBV5-1|few
TGCGCCAGCAGCTTGGTGTCAGCCAATTCACCCCTCCACTTT
CASSLVSANSPLHF
>TRBJ1-1|NA|14|TRBV6-6|NA
TGTGCCAGCAGTTACTCAGGGGATATGACTGAAGCTTTCTTT
CASSYSGDMTEAFF
>TRBJ2-1|NA|15|TRBV3-1/TRBV3-2|NA
TGTGCCAGCAGCCTAACGGGGGGCGCGGACAATGAGCAGTTCTTC
CASSLTGGADNEQFF
>TRBJ1-2|NA|14|TRBV28|once
TGTGCCAGCAGTTTGGGGGTAGTGGGCTATGGCTACACCTTC
CASSLGVVGYGYTF
>TRBJ1-1|NA|15|TRBV4-2|NA
TGTGCCAGCAGCCAGGGGGACGGGGGAGTTCCTGAAGCTTTCTTT
CASSQGDGGVPEAFF
>TRBJ1-2|NA|12|TRBV29-1|NA
TGCAGCGCCGGGACAAATAACTATGGCTACACCTTC
CSAGTNNYGYTF
>TRBJ2-3|TRBD2|16|TRBV7-9|once
TGTGCCAGCAGCTTAGTGGTAGCGGGGGATCGGGATACGCAGTATTTT
CASSLVVAGDRDTQYF
>TRBJ1-6|NA|15|TRBV27|NA
TGTGCCAGCAGTTTACAGGGCTCCTATAATTCACCCCTCCACTTT
CASSLQGSYNSPLHF
>TRBJ2-1|NA|13|TRBV7-2|NA
TGTGCCAGCAGTTTGGGGTCTACAAGTGAGCAGTTCTTC
CASSLGSTSEQFF
>TRBJ2-7|TRBD1|14|TRBV28|NA
TGTGCCAGCAGTTCCCCGGGACAGTCCTACGAGCAGTACTTC
CASSSPGQSYEQYF
>TRBJ2-7|NA|11|TRBV29-1|NA
TGCAGCGTTGACCCCGGTGGCGAGCAGTACTTC
CSVDPGGEQYF
>TRBJ1-5|TRBD1|17|TRBV4-2|NA
TGTGCCAGCAGCCAAGATGGTAGGGGGACAGGGATTCAGCCCCAGCATTTT
CASSQDGRGTGIQPQHF
>TRBJ2-1|TRBD1|15|TRBV11-2|NA
TGTGCCAGCAGCGCCCCCGACAGGGTCCGGAATGAGCAGTTCTTC
CASSAPDRVRNEQFF
>TRBJ2-7|TRBD1|14|TRBV11-2|NA
TGTGCCAGCAGCCTCGGGACAGGGGAGTTCGAGCAGTACTTC
CASSLGTGEFEQYF
>TRBJ1-3|NA|12|TRBV7-9|NA
TGTGCCAGCAGCTTTGGCGGAAACACCATATATTTT
CASSFGGNTIYF
>TRBJ2-7|NA|14|TRBV28|once
TGTGCCAGCAGTTTTCCCTCCAGGGCTGGCGAGCAGTACTTC
CASSFPSRAGEQYF
>TRBJ1-2|NA|14|TRBV27|NA
TGTGCCAGCAGTTTAGTGGTGGGTTCGTCGGGCTACACCTTC
CASSLVVGSSGYTF
>TRBJ2-1|NA|13|TRBV3-1/TRBV3-2|NA
TGTGCCAGCAGCCAAGCCCGGGGCAATGAGCAGTTCTTC
CASSQARGNEQFF
>TRBJ2-7|TRBD1|15|TRBV5-1|NA
TGCGCCAGCAGCTTTTCTGGACAGGGGGCCCACGAGCAGTACTTC
CASSFSGQGAHEQYF
>TRBJ1-5|TRBD1|14|TRBV30|NA
TGTGCCTGGACTACAGGGGTAGGCAATCAGCCCCAGCATTTT
CAWTTGVGNQPQHF
>TRBJ1-6|TRBD1|14|TRBV6-5|NA
TGTGCCTTACGGACAGGGGGACCCCGTTCACCCCTCCACTTT
CALRTGGPRSPLHF
>TRBJ2-5|NA|15|TRBV7-6|medium-sized
TGTGCCAGCATCGTTACTGCGGGGTACCAAGAGACCCAGTACTTC
CASIVTAGYQETQYF
>TRBJ2-5|NA|13|TRBV25-1|NA
TGTGCCAGCAGTGAATCGGGGCCGCAGACCCAGTACTTC
CASSESGPQTQYF
>TRBJ1-1|TRBD1|12|TRBV30|NA
TGTGCCTGGAGTGGGGGCAGGGGGGAAGCTTTCTTT
CAWSGGRGEAFF
>TRBJ2-5|TRBD2|15|TRBV5-4|NA
TGTGCCAGCAGCTTGACTAGCGGGATGGGTGAGACCCAGTACTTC
CASSLTSGMGETQYF
>TRBJ1-4|NA|14|TRBV7-8|NA
TGTGCCAGCAGCTTAGGCGGCGGGGACGAAAAACTGTTTTTT
CASSLGGGDEKLFF
>TRBJ1-1|NA|14|TRBV2|NA
TGTGCCAGCAGATTCCCCGAGTGGGACACTGAAGCTTTCTTT
CASRFPEWDTEAFF
>TRBJ2-3|NA|14|TRBV5-8|NA
TGTGCCAGCAGCTTGGGTGCTAGCACAGATACGCAGTATTTT
CASSLGASTDTQYF
>TRBJ1-4|TRBD1|15|TRBV5-1|NA
TGCGCCAGCAGCTTGACCGGGACAGGGGACGAAAAACTGTTTTTT
CASSLTGTGDEKLFF
>TRBJ1-2|TRBD1|13|TRBV29-1|many
TGCAGCGCCCCCTCAGACAGGGGGCTTGGCTACACCTTC
CSAPSDRGLGYTF
>TRBJ1-3|NA|14|TRBV19|NA
TGTGCCAGTAGTCAACAGCTCTCTGGAAACACCATATATTTT
CASSQQLSGNTIYF
>TRBJ2-7|NA|14|TRBV6-1|NA
TGTGCCAGCAGCGAAGGGGACCTTTTATACGAGCAGTACTTC
CASSEGDLLYEQYF
>TRBJ1-2|NA|15|TRBV14|NA
TGTGCCAGCAGCCAGTCGACAGTCCCAAACTATGGCTACACCTTC
CASSQSTVPNYGYTF
>TRBJ2-5|NA|11|TRBV19|NA
TGTGCCAGTAGTATCGGTGGGGGGCTGTACTTC
CASSIGGGLYF
>TRBJ1-1|NA|14|TRBV4-2|NA
TGTGCCAGCAGCCAAGCCGGGCTCGACACTGAAGCTTTCTTT
CASSQAGLDTEAFF
>TRBJ2-3|TRBD2|17|TRBV28|NA
TGTGCCAGCAGTCTTCTCCAGGCGGGGGGACCCACAGATACGCAGTATTTT
CASSLLQAGGPTDTQYF
>TRBJ2-5|NA|12|TRBV12-3/TRBV12-4|NA
TGTGCCAGCAGAAGTACAGAAGGGACCCAGTACTTC
CASRSTEGTQYF
>TRBJ1-5|NA|15|TRBV2|NA
TGTGCCAGCAGTGAAATACGGGTTAGCAATCAGCCCCAGCATTTT
CASSEIRVSNQPQHF
>TRBJ1-6|NA|15|TRBV4-1|NA
TGCGCCAGCAGCCCCCACTCCAGGGAGGGTTCACCCCTCCACTTT
CASSPHSREGSPLHF
>TRBJ1-6|NA|16|TRBV9|NA
TGTGCCAGCAGCGTAGGGGTAGGGAACGGTAATTCACCCCTCCACTTT
CASSVGVGNGNSPLHF
>TRBJ1-6|NA|14|TRBV7-9|NA
TGTGCCAGCAGCTTAACAGGAGAAGGTTCACCCCTCCACTTT
CASSLTGEGSPLHF
>TRBJ2-7|TRBD1|12|TRBV6-5|once
TGTGCCAGCAGGGGGGGACAGGACGAGCAGTACTTC
CASRGGQDEQYF
>TRBJ1-2|NA|14|TRBV10-3|NA
TGTGCCATCAGTGAGTCCCGGGAAGACTTCGGCTACACCTTC
CAISESREDFGYTF
>TRBJ1-3|NA|11|TRBV20-1|NA
TGCAGTGCTCCCCAGGGAAGCACCATATATTTT
CSAPQGSTIYF
>TRBJ1-6|NA|14|TRBV10-3|NA
TGTGCCATCAGCCAGACGGCAGGGGCCTCGCCCCTCCACTTT
CAISQTAGASPLHF
>TRBJ1-1|TRBD1|15|TRBV6-5|NA
TGTGCCAGCAGTTACTCGGGGACAGCTCACACTGAAGCTTTCTTT
CASSYSGTAHTEAFF
>TRBJ1-1|NA|13|TRBV7-8|NA
TGTGCCAGCAGCTTACTTTATAACACTGAAGCTTTCTTT
CASSLLYNTEAFF
>TRBJ2-3|TRBD2|16|TRBV5-8|NA
TGTGCCAGCAGCTTCAGGACTAGCTTCAGCACAGATACGCAGTATTTT
CASSFRTSFSTDTQYF